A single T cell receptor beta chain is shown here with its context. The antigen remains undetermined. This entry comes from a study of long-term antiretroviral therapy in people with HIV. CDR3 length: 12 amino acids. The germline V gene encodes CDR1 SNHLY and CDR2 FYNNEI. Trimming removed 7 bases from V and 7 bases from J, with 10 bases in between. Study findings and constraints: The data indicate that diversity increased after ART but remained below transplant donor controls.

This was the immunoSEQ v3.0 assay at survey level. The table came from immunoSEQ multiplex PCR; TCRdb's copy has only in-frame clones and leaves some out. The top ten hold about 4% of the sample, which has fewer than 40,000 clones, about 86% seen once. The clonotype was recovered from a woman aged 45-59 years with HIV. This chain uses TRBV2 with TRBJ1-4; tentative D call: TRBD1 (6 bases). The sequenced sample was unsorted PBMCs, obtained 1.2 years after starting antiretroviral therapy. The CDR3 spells CASILQGEKLFF. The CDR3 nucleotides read TGTGCCAGCATCTTACAGGGTGAAAAACTGTTTTTT.